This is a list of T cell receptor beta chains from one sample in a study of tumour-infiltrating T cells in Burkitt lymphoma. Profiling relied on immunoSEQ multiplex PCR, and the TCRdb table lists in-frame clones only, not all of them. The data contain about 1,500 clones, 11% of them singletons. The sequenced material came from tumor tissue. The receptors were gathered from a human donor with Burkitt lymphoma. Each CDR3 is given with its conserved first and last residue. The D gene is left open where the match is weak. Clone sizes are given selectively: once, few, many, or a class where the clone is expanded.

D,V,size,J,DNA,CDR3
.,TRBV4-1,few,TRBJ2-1,TGCGCCAGCAGCCAAGATAAACAGCTCCTTACCTCGTCCAATGAGCAGTTCTTC,CASSQDKQLLTSSNEQFF
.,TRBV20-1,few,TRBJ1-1,TGCAGTGACGCGACACTTGGAGCTTTCTTT,CSDATLGAFF
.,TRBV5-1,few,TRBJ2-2,TGCGCCAGCAGCACTACGGCGAACACCGGGGAGCTGTTTTTT,CASSTTANTGELFF
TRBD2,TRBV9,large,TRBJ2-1,TGTGCCAGCAGCCCTATAGCGGGAGGGCCCGGGGAGCAGTTCTTC,CASSPIAGGPGEQFF
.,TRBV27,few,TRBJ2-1,TGTGCCAGCAGTTTCTTTAAGACAGGCGGCCCCGACCTCAATGAGCAGTTCTTC,CASSFFKTGGPDLNEQFF
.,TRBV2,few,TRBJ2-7,TGTGCCAGCAGTGACGAGGTGGGGACATTGGAGCAGTACTTC,CASSDEVGTLEQYF
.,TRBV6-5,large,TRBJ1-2,TGTGCCAGCAGTTACGATCCGGGCCTCTATGGCTACACCTTC,CASSYDPGLYGYTF
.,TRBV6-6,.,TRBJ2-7,TGTGCCAGCAGTTACTCACGAGGAAACGAGCAGTACTTC,CASSYSRGNEQYF
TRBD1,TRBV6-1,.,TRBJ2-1,TGTGCCAGCACCAGGGGGAACGAGCAGTTCTTC,CASTRGNEQFF
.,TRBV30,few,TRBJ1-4,TGTGCCTGGAGTCCAGGGATCGGGGGGTTTAATGAAAAACTGTTTTTT,CAWSPGIGGFNEKLFF
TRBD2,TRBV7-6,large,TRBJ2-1,TGTGCCAGCAGCTTAGAGATCGGCGCGGGGGGACCCTACAATGAGCAGTTCTTC,CASSLEIGAGGPYNEQFF
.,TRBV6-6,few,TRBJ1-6,TGTGCCAGCAGTGTCGGGGGGCAACCACCCCTCCACTTT,CASSVGGQPPLHF
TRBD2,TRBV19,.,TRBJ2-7,TGTGCCAGTGGGGGGGGACTAGCGGAAACCTACGAGCAGTACTTC,CASGGGLAETYEQYF
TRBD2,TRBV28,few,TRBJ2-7,TGTGCCAGCAGTGTAGCGGGGTCCAGCTCCTACGAGCAGTACTTC,CASSVAGSSSYEQYF
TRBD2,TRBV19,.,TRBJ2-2,TGTGCCAGTAGTTACGCTAGCGGGGGGGCGAACACCGGGGAGCTGTTTTTT,CASSYASGGANTGELFF
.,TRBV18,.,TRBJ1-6,TGTGCCAGCTCTCTCCGGGACCCCCTCGTACTTAGCAATTCACCCCTCCACTTT,CASSLRDPLVLSNSPLHF
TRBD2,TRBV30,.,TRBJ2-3,TGTGCCTGGAGTGACGGAGCGGGGGGGCCAGCAGATACGCAGTATTTT,CAWSDGAGGPADTQYF
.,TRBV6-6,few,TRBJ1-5,TGTGCCAGTGGGGCTTCCCATCAGCCCCAGCATTTT,CASGASHQPQHF
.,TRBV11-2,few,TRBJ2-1,TGTGCCAGCAGCTTAGCGGCTAGCTCGTACAATGAGCAGTTCTTC,CASSLAASSYNEQFF
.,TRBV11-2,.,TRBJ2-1,TGTGCCAGCAGCTTCCTCCTAATCGGGAGTCACACTGAGCAGTTCTTC,CASSFLLIGSHTEQFF
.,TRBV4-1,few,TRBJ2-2,TGCGCCAGCAGCCAGGGTCCAACCGGGACCGGGGAGCTGTTTTTT,CASSQGPTGTGELFF
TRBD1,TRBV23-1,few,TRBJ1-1,TGCGCCAGCAGTCACATCTACAGGGGAAAAGGGAACACTGAAGCTTTCTTT,CASSHIYRGKGNTEAFF
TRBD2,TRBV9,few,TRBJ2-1,TGTGCCAGCAGCTCGGGACTAGCGGGAGGGAGCTCCTACAATGAGCAGTTCTTC,CASSSGLAGGSSYNEQFF
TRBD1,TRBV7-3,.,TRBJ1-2,TGTGCCAGCAGCTTAGGGACAGCATCAAGCTACACCTTC,CASSLGTASSYTF
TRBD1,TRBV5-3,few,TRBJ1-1,TGTGCCAGAAGCTTGGCCCTCGGCAGGGGGCGTGATGAAGCTTTCTTT,CARSLALGRGRDEAFF
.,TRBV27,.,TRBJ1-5,TGTGCCAACAGTTTATTCCGTAGCGGGCAGCCCCAGCATTTT,CANSLFRSGQPQHF
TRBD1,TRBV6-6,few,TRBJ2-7,TGTGCCAGCAGTTACTGGCCCGGACAGGGGGCATACGAGCAGTACTTC,CASSYWPGQGAYEQYF
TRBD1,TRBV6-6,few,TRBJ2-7,TGTGCCAGCATCGCCGGGACAGGACTCTACGAGCAGTACTTC,CASIAGTGLYEQYF
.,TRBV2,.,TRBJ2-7,TGTGCCAGCAGTGATTTTCAGGGCTCCTACGAGCAGTACTTC,CASSDFQGSYEQYF
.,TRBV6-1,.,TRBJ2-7,TGTGCCAGCGTTTTGAGCTCCTACGAGCAGTACTTC,CASVLSSYEQYF
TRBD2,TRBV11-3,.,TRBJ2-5,TGTGCCAGCAGCCCCCAACAAGCGGGGGGGCCAGAGACCCAGTACTTC,CASSPQQAGGPETQYF
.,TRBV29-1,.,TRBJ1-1,TGCAGCGTTCTAGAACCAACAGGGAACACTGAAGCTTTCTTT,CSVLEPTGNTEAFF
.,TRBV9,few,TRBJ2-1,TGTGCCAGCAGCGTAGAGGGGTTAGCACCCTACAATGAGCAGTTCTTC,CASSVEGLAPYNEQFF
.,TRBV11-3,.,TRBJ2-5,TGTGCCAGCAGCTTAGCGAAGGGGGGGCAAGGGCGGAAAGAGACCCAGTACTTC,CASSLAKGGQGRKETQYF
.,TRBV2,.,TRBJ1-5,TGTGCCAGCAGTGGAGTTAATAGCAATCAGCCCCAGCATTTT,CASSGVNSNQPQHF
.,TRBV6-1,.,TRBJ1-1,TGTGCCAGCACTGAAGGACAAGTGAACACTGAAGCTTTCTTT,CASTEGQVNTEAFF
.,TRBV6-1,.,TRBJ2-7,TGTGCCAGCAGTGAATTGGTTGTTCGGGCAGTGGCCTACGAGCAGTACTTC,CASSELVVRAVAYEQYF